This paragraph reports one TCR beta chain. Its specificity is unknown. The data were obtained in a study of blood T cells in healthy people across ages. PBMCs were isolated at a quantity of at least 6 million per sample. Study-wide results and caveats: The diversity estimates, figures obtained from one million T cells, were considered underestimates.

CDR1 MNHNY and CDR2 SVGAGI come from the germline V gene (reference sequence). Trimming took off 5 bases at V and 0 bases at J, with 13 bases between the two ends. CDR3 size: 15 residues. Sample-barcoded 5' priming and a J-beta primer mix drove a second PCR of roughly 6 to 12 cycles. Each sample yielded at least 3 million CDR3-containing paired-end reads. Via MiXCR, TCRdb re-called the 5' RACE reads, giving one row per CDR3 protein. The data hold around 1,700,000 distinct CDR3 sequences, with approximately 28% observed a single time. The sequence came from a woman in her twenties or thirties in good health. The chain employs TRBV6-6 and TRBJ2-5; D may be TRBD1 (6 bases). What was sequenced was blood. The CDR3 loop reads CASSPGQLYQETQYF. As DNA, the CDR3 is TGTGCCAGCAGTCCCGGACAGTTGTACCAAGAGACCCAGTACTTC.